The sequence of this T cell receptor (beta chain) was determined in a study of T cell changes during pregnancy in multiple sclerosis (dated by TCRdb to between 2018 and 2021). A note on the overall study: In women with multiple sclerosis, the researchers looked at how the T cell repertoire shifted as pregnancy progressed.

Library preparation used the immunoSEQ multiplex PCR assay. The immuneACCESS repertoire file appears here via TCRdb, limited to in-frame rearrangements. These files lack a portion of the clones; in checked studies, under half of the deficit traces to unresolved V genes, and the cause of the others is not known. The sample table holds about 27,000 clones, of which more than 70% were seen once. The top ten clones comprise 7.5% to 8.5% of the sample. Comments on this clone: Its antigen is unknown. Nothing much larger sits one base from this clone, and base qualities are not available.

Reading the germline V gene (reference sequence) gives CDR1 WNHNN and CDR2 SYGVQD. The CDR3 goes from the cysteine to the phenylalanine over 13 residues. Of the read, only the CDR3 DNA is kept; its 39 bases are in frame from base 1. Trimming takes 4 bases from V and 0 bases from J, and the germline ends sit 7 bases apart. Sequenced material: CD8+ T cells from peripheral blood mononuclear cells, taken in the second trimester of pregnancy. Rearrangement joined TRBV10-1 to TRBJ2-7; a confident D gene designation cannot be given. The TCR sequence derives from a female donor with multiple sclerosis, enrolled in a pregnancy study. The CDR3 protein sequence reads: CASSAGNSYEQYF. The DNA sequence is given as TGCGCCAGCAGTGCAGGTAACTCCTACGAGCAGTACTTC.